The 14 T cell receptor beta chains below come from one sample, sequenced in a study of shared clonotypes between healthy human individuals. Produced via immunoSEQ multiplex PCR; TCRdb's table is partial and in-frame only. In the table there are some 2,400,000 clones, nearly 97% of which are singletons. Sequenced material: naive CD4+ T cells sorted from blood. This sample's subset: CD45RA+ positively selected. The receptor source for this set is a man between 18 and 29 years old in good health.

The chain joins TRBV2 to TRBJ2-2; D might be TRBD2 (6 bases). Germline CDR1 SNHLY, CDR2 FYNNEI. Deletions cut 7 bases from V and 3 bases from J, with 12 bases between. The CDR3 runs 14 residues. The DNA of the CDR3 is TGTGCCAGCAAGTCGAGGAGGGACACCGGGGAGCTGTTTTTT. This codes for CASKSRRDTGELFF. The complete variable domain, with remaining parts taken from reference TRBV2 and TRBJ2-2, reads EPEVTQTPSHQVTQMGQEVILRCVPISNHLYFYWYRQILGQKVEFLVSFYNNEISEKSEIFDDQFSVERPDGSNFTLKIRSTKLEDSAMYFCASKSRRDTGELFFGEGSRLTVL.

The J gene is TRBJ2-1, the V gene TRBV6-6; D is possibly TRBD1 or TRBD2 (5 bases each). V lost 2 bases and J lost 0, with 8 bases in between. Germline values: CDR1 MNHNY, CDR2 SVGAGI (reference sequence). The CDR3 contains 15 residues. The CDR3 protein is CASSYGTPSYNEQFF. CDR3 bases: TGTGCCAGCAGTTACGGGACCCCCTCCTACAATGAGCAGTTCTTC.

The chain is built from TRBV5-6 and TRBJ2-1; tentatively, D is TRBD1 (6 bases). V was clipped by 0 bases and J by 5 bases, with 9 bases between them. The CDR3 is 14 residues long. Germline V gene lookup returns CDR1 SGHDT and CDR2 YYEEEE. Here the CDR3 reads CASSLVGQNNEQFF. Written as DNA, the CDR3 is TGTGCCAGCAGCTTGGTGGGACAAAACAATGAGCAGTTCTTC.

Turning to this clone: Its ends do not fully match the called genes, so a read error is possible. CDR3 residues: CASSPSVVEEAFF. DNA of the CDR3: TGTGCTAGCAGCCCAAGTGTGGTCGAAGAAGCTTTCTTT. The chain couples TRBV7-7 to TRBJ1-1; D is undetermined. The length of the CDR3 is 13 residues. Germline V lookup: CDR1 SSHAT, CDR2 FNYEAQ (reference sequence).

The genes are TRBV21-1 and TRBJ2-4. TRBV21-1 is termed a pseudogene. This CDR3 contains 13 residues. DNA of the CDR3: TGTGCCAGCCGGCCCCCCTGTGCAAACATTCAGTACTTC. Protein: CASRPPCANIQYF.

With regard to this clone: Other DNA sequences within the sample encode an identical CDR3. This rearrangement joins TRBV4-3 to TRBJ1-3; no definite D call. The CDR3 has 15 residues. V was trimmed by 0 bases and J by 0 bases, leaving 6 bases between them. Germline V gene sequence: CDR1 LGHNA, CDR2 YSLEER. The CDR3 loop reads CASSQDPGSGNTIYF. The CDR3 bases are TGCGCCAGCAGCCAAGATCCGGGCTCTGGAAACACCATATATTTT.

This clone was observed once. This chain connects TRBV7-2 to TRBJ2-3; D is uncertain. Germline V CDR1 and CDR2: SGHTA, FQGNSA. V lost 10 bases, J lost 1 base, and 15 bases lay in between. There are 14 residues in the CDR3. CDR3 nucleotides: TGTGCCATCCGATCAAACTTGGGCACAGATACGCAGTATTTT. Its protein is CAIRSNLGTDTQYF.

This chain links TRBV19 with TRBJ2-1, with TRBD2 identical over 13 bases. The CDR3 length is 15 residues. In germline, CDR1 is LNHDA, CDR2 SQIVND (reference sequence). V lost 8 bases to trimming and J lost 3 bases; unmatched junction nucleotides: 4. The CDR3 DNA reads as TGTGCCAGTTTGGGACTAGCGGGGCTCTACAATGAGCAGTTCTTC. As protein: CASLGLAGLYNEQFF.

To note about this clone: The sample contains more than one DNA sequence encoding this CDR3. V gene TRBV20-1 combines with J gene TRBJ2-1; no clear D. CDR3 length equals 10 residues. Trimming shortened V by 4 bases and J by 7 bases, and 5 bases separated the two germline ends. Germline assignment: CDR1 DFQATT and CDR2 SNEGSKA (reference sequence). CDR3 coding DNA: TGCAGTGCTAAAGGAAATGAGCAGTTCTTC. This gives the protein CSAKGNEQFF.

As for this clone: The same CDR3 arises from other DNA sequences in this sample as well. The chain combines TRBV18 with TRBJ2-5, with D perhaps TRBD1 (6 bases). The CDR3 runs to 13 residues. The V gene's germline CDR1 is KGHSH and CDR2 LQKENI. V lost 3 bases and J 5 bases, leaving 10 bases between the germline ends. The CDR3 is CASSPSRGETQYF. CDR3 bases: TGTGCCAGCTCACCCTCGAGGGGGGAGACCCAGTACTTC.

The count of this clone is one. The rearrangement links TRBV5-1 to TRBJ2-3, with D tentatively TRBD1 (6 bases). Deletions cut 1 base from V and 0 bases from J, with 9 bases between. Germline V CDR1 and CDR2: SGHRS, YFSETQ. The CDR3 spans 15 residues. Here the CDR3 reads CASSLQGLSTDTQYF. DNA of the CDR3: TGCGCCAGCAGCTTGCAGGGGCTGAGCACAGATACGCAGTATTTT. Combining the CDR3 with reference TRBV5-1 and TRBJ2-3 gives the whole variable domain KAGVTQTPRYLIKTRGQQVTLSCSPISGHRSVSWYQQTPGQGLQFLFEYFSETQRNKGNFPGRFSGRQFSNSRSEMNVSTLELGDSALYLCASSLQGLSTDTQYFGPGTRLTVL.

The V and J genes are TRBV10-3 and TRBJ1-2, with 8 bases that match TRBD1. The CDR3 sequence is 14 residues long. V lost 3 bases, J lost 8 bases, and 8 bases stayed unmatched. From germline, CDR1 is ENHRY and CDR2 SYGVKD. CDR3 amino acids: CAISDLDRVGGYTF. In DNA form, the CDR3 reads TGTGCCATCAGTGATCTGGACAGGGTGGGCGGCTACACCTTC.

The genes are TRBV6-1 and TRBJ1-4, with D perhaps matching TRBD1 (5 bases). Trimming removed 0 bases at V and 14 bases at J, with 10 bases between. Germline CDR1 MNHNS, CDR2 SASEGT. The CDR3 length is 12 residues. The CDR3 loop is CASSEATEGLFF. The CDR3 region has the DNA TGTGCCAGCAGTGAAGCAACTGAGGGGCTGTTTTTT.

This sequence joins TRBV5-8 and TRBJ1-1; 9 positions agree with TRBD1. CDR1 is SGHTS and CDR2 is YDEGEE in the germline V gene. CDR3 length: 16 residues. V lost 0 bases, J lost 7 bases, and 10 bases stayed unmatched. DNA of the CDR3: TGTGCCAGCAGCTTGGAACAGGGGGCGACGTGGAGTGAAGCTTTCTTT. It is translated as CASSLEQGATWSEAFF.